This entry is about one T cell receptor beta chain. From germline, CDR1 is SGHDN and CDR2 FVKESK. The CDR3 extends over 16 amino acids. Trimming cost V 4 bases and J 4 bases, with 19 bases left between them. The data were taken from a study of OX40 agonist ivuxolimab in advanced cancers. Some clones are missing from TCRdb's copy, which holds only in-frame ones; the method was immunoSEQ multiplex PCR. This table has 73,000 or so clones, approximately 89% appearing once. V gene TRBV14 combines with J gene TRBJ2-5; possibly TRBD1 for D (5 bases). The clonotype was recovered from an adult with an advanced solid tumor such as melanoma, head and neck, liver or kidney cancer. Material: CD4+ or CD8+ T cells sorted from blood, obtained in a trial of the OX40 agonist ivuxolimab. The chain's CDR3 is CASSPQGSARGETQYF. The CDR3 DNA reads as TGTGCCAGCAGCCCCCAGGGAAGCGCCCGAGGAGAGACCCAGTACTTC. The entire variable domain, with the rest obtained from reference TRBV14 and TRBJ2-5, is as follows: EAGVTQFPSHSVIEKGQTVTLRCDPISGHDNLYWYRRVMGKEIKFLLHFVKESKQDESGMPNNRFLAERTGGTYSTLKVQPAELEDSGVYFCASSPQGSARGETQYFGPGTRLLVL.